This entry lists 32 T cell receptor beta chains sequenced from one sample in a study of blood T cell repertoires in COVID-19. Some clones are missing from TCRdb's copy, which holds only in-frame ones; the method was immunoSEQ multiplex PCR. This table holds about 13,000 clones, approximately 80% found once. Sequencing was carried out using peripheral blood. The receptors come from a man between 35 and 55 years old with active or convalescent COVID-19.

This clone has just one count. The DNA of the CDR3 is TGTGCCAGCAGCTTAAGGGTCTCAGCGGGGGCCTACGAGCAGTACTTC. Translation gives CASSLRVSAGAYEQYF. The genes are TRBV7-2 and TRBJ2-7; 8 nucleotides match TRBD2. The germline V gene encodes CDR1 SGHTA and CDR2 FQGNSA. The CDR3 has 16 amino acids. The V segment lost 2 bases and the J segment 2 bases; nucleotides outside the gene matches: 8.

The chain joins TRBV7-2 to TRBJ2-6, with D perhaps TRBD1 (6 bases). The CDR3 extends over 18 amino acids. Trimming removed 1 base from V and 4 bases from J, with 17 bases in between. The germline gives CDR1 SGHTA, CDR2 FQGNSA. This CDR3 is CASSLGQSGTRGANVLTF. The CDR3 nucleotides read TGTGCCAGCAGCTTAGGTCAATCCGGGACACGAGGGGCCAACGTCCTGACTTTC.

The genes are TRBV19 and TRBJ2-1; D is ambiguous. The CDR3 is 12 amino acids. Germline V gene sequence: CDR1 LNHDA, CDR2 SQIVND (reference sequence). V lost 4 bases, J lost 10 bases, and 11 bases lay in between. CDR3 DNA sequence: TGTGCCAGTAGTAATCTCTTCGAGGAGCAGTTCTTC. Translated: CASSNLFEEQFF.

The chain couples TRBV3-1 (or the pseudogene TRBV3-2) to TRBJ1-4; the D gene is possibly TRBD1 (5 bases). The germline V gene encodes CDR1 LGHDT and CDR2 YNNKEL (reference sequence). V lost 1 base to trimming and J lost 1 base, with 7 bases between them. The CDR3 totals 15 residues. CDR3 DNA sequence: TGTGCCAGCAGCCAAGGGGGGGGAACTAATGAAAAACTGTTTTTT. Protein: CASSQGGGTNEKLFF.

The rearrangement links TRBV12-3 or TRBV12-4 to TRBJ2-7; 7 nucleotides align to TRBD1. The CDR3 is 12 amino acids. J gave up 3 bases and V 6 bases, and 2 bases lay outside the gene matches. The CDR3 DNA is TGTGCCAGCAGGGCAGGGGGCTACGAGCAGTACTTC. Protein product: CASRAGGYEQYF.

For this clone: The sample holds other DNA sequences that translate to the same CDR3. The gene calls are TRBV5-5 and TRBJ2-7, with 8 positions matching TRBD1. After removal of 4 bases from V and 4 bases from J, the junction contained 7 bases not matched to a gene. Germline V gene data show CDR1 as SGHKS and CDR2 as YYEKEE (reference sequence). The CDR3 has 14 residues. The CDR3 spells CASSTGQGGYEQYF. The CDR3 DNA sequence: TGTGCCAGCAGCACCGGACAGGGAGGATACGAGCAGTACTTC.

The chain is built from TRBV5-4 and TRBJ2-5; 12 bases map to TRBD2. The V gene's germline CDR1 is SGHNT and CDR2 YYREEE (reference sequence). This CDR3 is built from 20 residues. The trim removed 3 bases at V and 4 bases at J, leaving 19 bases unmatched. Written as DNA, the CDR3 is TGTGCCAGCAGCTCTGGGCGCGGCCTGACTAGCGGGAGACGAGGAGAGACCCAGTACTTC. Translated: CASSSGRGLTSGRRGETQYF.

This rearrangement joins TRBV30 to TRBJ2-7, with D perhaps TRBD2 (7 bases). CDR3 size: 13 residues. The V end was cut by 4 bases, the J end by 2 bases, with 12 bases between. Germline V lookup: CDR1 GTSNPN, CDR2 SVGIG (reference sequence). CDR3 DNA sequence: TGTGCCTGGAAAAGGGGGGGGACCTACGAGCAGTACTTC. Translation: CAWKRGGTYEQYF. The whole variable domain, filled in from reference TRBV30 and TRBJ2-7, reads SQTIHQWPATLVQPVGSPLSLECTVEGTSNPNLYWYRQAAGRGLQLLFYSVGIGQISSEVPQNLSASRPQDRQFILSSKKLLLSDSGFYLCAWKRGGTYEQYFGPGTRLTVT.

The rearrangement uses TRBV11-2 and TRBJ2-2, with D tentatively TRBD1 (5 bases). V lost 0 bases, J lost 3 bases, and 8 bases lay in between. CDR3 length: 15 residues. The germline V gene has CDR1 SGHAT and CDR2 FQNNGV. The CDR3 DNA sequence: TGTGCCAGCAGCTTAGAGGGGCGGTACACCGGGGAGCTGTTTTTT. This gives the protein CASSLEGRYTGELFF.

The chain is built from TRBV4-3 and TRBJ2-2; D is unresolved. V was trimmed by 0 bases and J by 1 base, leaving 6 bases between them. This CDR3 spans 15 amino acids. In germline, CDR1 is LGHNA, CDR2 YSLEER. CDR3 sequence: CASSQDPGNTGELFF. DNA for the CDR3: TGCGCCAGCAGCCAAGATCCAGGGAACACCGGGGAGCTGTTTTTT.

This clone showed up just once. This chain connects TRBV14 to TRBJ2-1, with 10 bases identical to TRBD2. The length of the CDR3 is 16 residues. Trimming cost V 1 base and J 9 bases; bases outside gene matches: 9. The germline V gene has CDR1 SGHDN and CDR2 FVKESK. In DNA form, the CDR3 reads TGTGCCAGCAGCCAAGGAAAGCGGGGGGGCCTTGGTGAGCAGTTCTTC. It codes for CASSQGKRGGLGEQFF.

V is TRBV11-2 and J is TRBJ2-1; 12 bases align to TRBD2. Unmatched junction bases numbered 5, after V lost 5 bases and J lost 3 bases. The CDR3 has 16 residues. Germline assignment: CDR1 SGHAT and CDR2 FQNNGV. CDR3: CASSRGTSGLYNEQFF. The CDR3 DNA reads TGTGCCAGCAGCCGCGGGACTAGCGGGCTCTACAATGAGCAGTTCTTC.

As concerns this clone: One junction end disagrees with the germline gene, perhaps due to a read error. The chain uses TRBV6-5 and TRBJ2-7, with D possibly being TRBD1 or TRBD2 (7 bases each). The CDR3 is made up of 15 amino acids. In germline, CDR1 is MNHEY, CDR2 SVGAGI. The CDR3 sequence is CAGRGGANNAYEQYF. The CDR3 nucleotides read TGTGCCGGCAGGGGGGGGGCGAATAATGCCTACGAGCAGTACTTC.

The chain uses TRBV21-1 and TRBJ2-1; the table's D call, TRBD2, has no DNA check behind it. TRBV21-1 is recorded as a pseudogene. CDR3 length: 16 amino acids. The CDR3 spells CASSKEEVAGGREQFF. In nucleotides, the CDR3 is TGTGCCAGCAGCAAAGAGGAGGTAGCGGGAGGACGTGAGCAGTTCTTC.

The rearrangement uses TRBV6-5 and TRBJ1-1; 10 bases are a match to TRBD1. Germline V gives CDR1 MNHEY, CDR2 SVGAGI. The CDR3 is made up of 13 amino acids. V lost 8 bases and J lost 11; bases outside the gene matches: 11. In DNA, the CDR3 is TGTGCCAGCGGATTCCGGGACAGGGGTAATGCTTTCTTT. It codes for CASGFRDRGNAFF.

This rearrangement joins TRBV7-9 to TRBJ2-7, with TRBD1 matching 7 bases. The junction had 13 bases not matched to a gene; V was cut back by 5 bases and J by 6 bases. Germline loops: CDR1 SEHNR, CDR2 FQNEAQ (reference sequence). This CDR3 is built from 15 residues. CDR3 loop: CASSKHRGEVREQYF. The CDR3 nucleotides read TGTGCCAGCAGCAAGCACAGGGGAGAGGTTCGCGAGCAGTACTTC. Based on the CDR3 plus reference TRBV7-9 and TRBJ2-7, the full variable domain is DTGVSQNPRHKITKRGQNVTFRCDPISEHNRLYWYRQTLGQGPEFLTYFQNEAQLEKSRLLSDRFSAERPKGSFSTLEIQRTEQGDSAMYLCASSKHRGEVREQYFGPGTRLTVT.

This clone has just a few counts. This sequence joins TRBV4-1 and TRBJ1-5; 7 bases are shared with TRBD1. The CDR3 loop spans 17 amino acids. CDR1 is MGHRA, CDR2 YSYEKL, per germline. V lost 2 bases and J lost 2; bases outside the gene matches: 9. This CDR3 reads CASSQLWGRGGNQPQHF. CDR3 nucleotides: TGCGCCAGCAGCCAATTGTGGGGCAGGGGGGGCAATCAGCCCCAGCATTTT.

The J gene is TRBJ2-5, the V gene TRBV7-2; weak D call: TRBD2 (6 bases). In germline, CDR1 is SGHTA, CDR2 FQGNSA. V lost 5 bases to trimming and J lost 2 bases, with 15 bases between them. The CDR3 extends over 15 amino acids. CDR3 nucleotides: TGTGCCAGCAGCCCCCACCCCCTAGCGCAAGAGACCCAGTACTTC. Its translation: CASSPHPLAQETQYF.

CDR3 nucleotide sequence: TGTGCCACCGGGAGCAGTTTTGGCTACACCTTC. Encoded protein: CATGSSFGYTF. V gene TRBV6-5 combines with J gene TRBJ1-2; D call uncertain. The CDR3 loop spans 11 amino acids. Trimming shortened V by 10 bases and J by 7 bases, and 13 bases separated the two germline ends. Germline CDR1 is MNHEY and CDR2 is SVGAGI.

The chain couples TRBV30 to TRBJ1-2; the D gene is possibly TRBD1 (5 bases). The V end lost 4 bases, the J end lost 4 bases, and 16 bases lay between the germline ends. CDR3 length equals 14 residues. The germline CDR1 and CDR2 sequences are GTSNPN and SVGIG (reference sequence). This CDR3 is CAWTMGGFLYGYTF. The CDR3 DNA is TGTGCCTGGACCATGGGGGGGTTCCTCTATGGCTACACCTTC.

The CDR3 DNA reads as TGTGCCAGTAGTATAGCCCCCCTCGGCTACACCTTC. Translation: CASSIAPLGYTF. The J gene is TRBJ1-2, the V gene TRBV19; D gene ambiguous. The CDR3 length is 12 residues. The germline gives CDR1 LNHDA, CDR2 SQIVND (reference sequence). The V and J ends lost 1 base and 8 bases respectively, with 8 bases between them.

The genes are TRBV14 and TRBJ2-3; tentatively, D is TRBD2 (6 bases). V was clipped by 1 base and J by 1 base, with 9 bases between them. Germline V gives CDR1 SGHDN, CDR2 FVKESK. The CDR3 contains 15 residues. CDR3 sequence: CASSQGASGTDTQYF. CDR3 coding DNA: TGTGCCAGCAGCCAAGGGGCTAGCGGCACAGATACGCAGTATTTT.

This clone is labeled medium-sized. The chain links TRBV6-5 to TRBJ2-3; TRBD2 aligns across 11 bases. J gave up 5 bases and V 6 bases, and 7 bases lay outside the gene matches. The germline V gene encodes CDR1 MNHEY and CDR2 SVGAGI. This CDR3 has 15 amino acids. CDR3 sequence: CASRTLAGGLDTQYF. DNA for the CDR3: TGTGCCAGCAGAACGCTAGCGGGAGGACTAGATACGCAGTATTTT.

This chain uses TRBV4-2 with TRBJ2-7; D gene unclear. The germline V and J ends were trimmed by 1 base and 3 bases, with 10 bases remaining between them. Per germline, CDR1 LGHNA and CDR2 YNFKEQ. CDR3 length: 14 amino acids. CDR3 in amino acids: CASSQAAGNYEQYF. The CDR3 bases are TGTGCCAGCAGCCAAGCCGCAGGAAACTACGAGCAGTACTTC.

This chain joins TRBV7-3 and TRBJ2-7; 7 positions match TRBD2. Germline CDR1 SGHTA, CDR2 FQGTGA. The CDR3 covers 16 residues. J was trimmed by 2 bases and V by 1 base; bases with no gene match: 8. CDR3 in DNA: TGTGCCAGCAGCTTAAGTCCCCTGGCGGGAGCCTACGAGCAGTACTTC. Amino acid sequence: CASSLSPLAGAYEQYF.

V and J are TRBV7-2 and TRBJ2-7; possible D gene TRBD2, 8 bases. Deletions cut 6 bases from V and 6 bases from J, with 18 bases between. The CDR3 is 14 amino acids. CDR1 is SGHTA and CDR2 is FQGNSA in the germline V gene. The CDR3 reads CASRTSGGGGEQYF. DNA of the CDR3: TGTGCCAGCAGGACCTCGGGAGGGGGCGGCGAGCAGTACTTC.

This chain joins TRBV4-2 and TRBJ2-5; 10 bases fit TRBD2. CDR1 and CDR2 (germline): LGHNA, YNFKEQ. The CDR3 spans 15 residues. The trim removed 0 bases at V and 4 bases at J, leaving 2 bases unmatched. The CDR3 bases are TGTGCCAGCAGCCAAGAAGCGGGGGGGCCAGAGACCCAGTACTTC. Translating it yields CASSQEAGGPETQYF.

This clone has only one observation. This chain links TRBV24-1 with TRBJ2-1; possibly TRBD2 for D (5 bases). V was pared by 5 bases and J by 0 bases, with 16 bases between. The CDR3 length is 17 residues. CDR1 and CDR2 (germline): KGHDR, SFDVKD. CDR3 bases: TGTGCCACCAGTGCAGCAAGCTTTGGACTCTCCTACAATGAGCAGTTCTTC. Amino acids: CATSAASFGLSYNEQFF.

The J gene is TRBJ1-1, the V gene TRBV18; 8 bases line up with TRBD1. With 5 bases clipped from V and 7 bases from J, the junction kept 12 bases outside the gene matches. The CDR3 loop spans 15 amino acids. CDR1 is KGHSH, CDR2 LQKENI, per germline. As DNA, the CDR3 is TGTGCCAGCTCAAGAATGACAGGGGAGAGCGGTGAAGCTTTCTTT. This translates into CASSRMTGESGEAFF.

This clone was found once. V and J are TRBV14 and TRBJ2-7; 7 bases line up with TRBD1. Trimming at V came to 4 bases and at J to 4 bases, leaving 1 base not matched to a gene. The V gene's germline CDR1 is SGHDN and CDR2 FVKESK. The CDR3 totals 12 residues. The CDR3 DNA follows: TGTGCCAGCAGCCCACAGGGGTACGAGCAGTACTTC. As protein: CASSPQGYEQYF.

This clone was observed a few times. The V call is TRBV24-1, the J call TRBJ2-2; 8 bases agree with TRBD1. The CDR3 runs 15 residues. The J segment lost 3 bases and the V segment lost 2 bases, leaving 1 base of the junction unmatched. Germline V gene sequence: CDR1 KGHDR, CDR2 SFDVKD. The CDR3 region has the DNA TGTGCCACCAGTGATTCGGACAGGGACACCGGGGAGCTGTTTTTT. Amino acids: CATSDSDRDTGELFF.

The J gene is TRBJ1-2, the V gene TRBV25-1; perhaps TRBD1 as D (6 bases). V was trimmed by 6 bases and J by 6 bases, leaving 11 bases between them. The germline V gene has CDR1 MGHDK and CDR2 SYGVNS. The CDR3 runs to 12 residues. CDR3 amino acids: CASRTGPNGYTF. The CDR3 coding sequence is TGTGCCAGCAGAACAGGGCCCAATGGCTACACCTTC.